This T cell receptor beta chain was identified during a study of PD-1 blockade in mismatch repair-deficient tumors. The wider study: Patients had 12 mismatch repair-deficient cancer types and were previously treated and progressing. General study results and limits: After pembrolizumab, tumor-resident clones rose rapidly, then generally contracted before radiologic responses.

PCR or immunohistochemistry showed mismatch repair deficiency in every enrolled patient. TCR sequencing covered a few patients who responded to pembrolizumab. As to this clone: Its antigen is as yet unknown.

Sequencing used immunoSEQ multiplex PCR; TCRdb keeps in-frame clones, though not all of them. Among some 27,000 clones listed, approximately 84% were seen once. This CDR3 is built from 16 residues. Germline V gene lookup returns CDR1 LNHDA and CDR2 SQIVND (reference sequence). J gave up 7 bases and V 8 bases, and 13 bases lay outside the gene matches. The receptor's source is an adult with mismatch repair-deficient cancer. The material was PBMCs, obtained before pembrolizumab treatment. The V and J genes are TRBV19 and TRBJ2-2, with 10 bases lining up with TRBD2. CDR3 loop: CASAKSSGRADGELFF. In nucleotides, the CDR3 is TGTGCCAGTGCCAAAAGCAGCGGGAGGGCCGACGGGGAGCTGTTTTTT.